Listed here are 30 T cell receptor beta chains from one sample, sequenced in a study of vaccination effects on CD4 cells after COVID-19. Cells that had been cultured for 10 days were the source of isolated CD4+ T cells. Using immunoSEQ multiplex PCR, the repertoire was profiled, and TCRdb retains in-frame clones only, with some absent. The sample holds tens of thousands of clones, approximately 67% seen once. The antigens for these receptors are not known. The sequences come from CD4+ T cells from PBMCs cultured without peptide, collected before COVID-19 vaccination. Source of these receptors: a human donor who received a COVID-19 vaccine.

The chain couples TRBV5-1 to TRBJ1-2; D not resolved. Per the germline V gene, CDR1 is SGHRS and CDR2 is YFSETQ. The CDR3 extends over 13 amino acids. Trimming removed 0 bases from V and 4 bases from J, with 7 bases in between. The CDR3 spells CASSLAARYGYTF. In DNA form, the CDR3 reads TGCGCCAGCAGCTTGGCCGCCCGCTATGGCTACACCTTC.

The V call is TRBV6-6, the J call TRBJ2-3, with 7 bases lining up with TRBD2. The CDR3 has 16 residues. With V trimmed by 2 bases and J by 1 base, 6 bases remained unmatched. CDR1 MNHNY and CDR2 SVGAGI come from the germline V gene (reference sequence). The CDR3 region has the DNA TGTGCCAGCAGTTACACGCGGGAGTGGGGCACAGATACGCAGTATTTT. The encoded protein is CASSYTREWGTDTQYF.

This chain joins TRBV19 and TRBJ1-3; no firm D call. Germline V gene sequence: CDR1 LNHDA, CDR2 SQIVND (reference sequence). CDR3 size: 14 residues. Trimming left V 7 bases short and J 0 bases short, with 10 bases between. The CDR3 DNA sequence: TGTGCCAGTAAGGCTTTACCCTCTGGAAACACCATATATTTT. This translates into CASKALPSGNTIYF.

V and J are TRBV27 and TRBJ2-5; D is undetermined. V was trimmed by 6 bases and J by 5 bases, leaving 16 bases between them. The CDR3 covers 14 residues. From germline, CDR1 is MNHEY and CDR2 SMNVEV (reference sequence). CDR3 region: CASSPWLGEETQYF. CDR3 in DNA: TGTGCCAGCAGCCCCTGGTTAGGAGAGGAGACCCAGTACTTC.

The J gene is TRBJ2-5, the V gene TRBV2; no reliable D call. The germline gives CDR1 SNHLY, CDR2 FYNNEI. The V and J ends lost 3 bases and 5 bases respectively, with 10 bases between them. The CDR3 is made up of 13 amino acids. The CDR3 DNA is TGTGCCAGCAGTGAGCTGGAATTGGAGACCCAGTACTTC. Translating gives CASSELELETQYF.

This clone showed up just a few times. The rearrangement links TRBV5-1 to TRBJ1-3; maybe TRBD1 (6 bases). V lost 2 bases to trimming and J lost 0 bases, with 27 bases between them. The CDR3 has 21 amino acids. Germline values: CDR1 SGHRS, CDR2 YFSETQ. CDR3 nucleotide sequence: TGCGCCAGCAGCTTAGAGCCTCCGGGACACCTAACCACTGACTCTGGAAACACCATATATTTT. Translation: CASSLEPPGHLTTDSGNTIYF. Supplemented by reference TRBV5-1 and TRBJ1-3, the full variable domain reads KAGVTQTPRYLIKTRGQQVTLSCSPISGHRSVSWYQQTPGQGLQFLFEYFSETQRNKGNFPGRFSGRQFSNSRSEMNVSTLELGDSALYLCASSLEPPGHLTTDSGNTIYFGEGSWLTVV.

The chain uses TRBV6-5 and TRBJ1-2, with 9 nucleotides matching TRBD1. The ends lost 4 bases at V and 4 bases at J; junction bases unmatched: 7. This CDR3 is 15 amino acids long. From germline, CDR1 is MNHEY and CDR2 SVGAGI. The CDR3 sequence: CASSLRTGVGYGYTF. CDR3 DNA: TGTGCCAGCAGTTTAAGGACAGGGGTTGGCTATGGCTACACCTTC.

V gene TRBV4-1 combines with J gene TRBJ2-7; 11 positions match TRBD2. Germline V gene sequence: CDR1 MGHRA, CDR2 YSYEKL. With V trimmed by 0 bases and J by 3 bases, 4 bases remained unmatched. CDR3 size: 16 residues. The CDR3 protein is CASSQDTSGRSYEQYF. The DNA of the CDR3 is TGCGCCAGCAGCCAAGACACTAGCGGGAGAAGCTACGAGCAGTACTTC.

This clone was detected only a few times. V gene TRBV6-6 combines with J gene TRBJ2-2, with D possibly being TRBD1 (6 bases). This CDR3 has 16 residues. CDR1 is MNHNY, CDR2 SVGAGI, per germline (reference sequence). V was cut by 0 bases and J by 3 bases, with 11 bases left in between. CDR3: CASSYSTQGDTGELFF. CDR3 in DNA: TGTGCCAGCAGTTACTCCACACAGGGTGACACCGGGGAGCTGTTTTTT.

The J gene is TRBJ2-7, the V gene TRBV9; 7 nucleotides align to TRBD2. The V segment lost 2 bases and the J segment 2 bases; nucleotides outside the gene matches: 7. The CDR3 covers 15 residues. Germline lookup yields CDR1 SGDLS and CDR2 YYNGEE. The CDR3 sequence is CASSVGTTPTYEQYF. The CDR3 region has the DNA TGTGCCAGCAGCGTCGGGACTACCCCCACCTACGAGCAGTACTTC. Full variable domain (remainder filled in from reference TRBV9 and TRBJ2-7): DSGVTQTPKHLITATGQRVTLRCSPRSGDLSVYWYQQSLDQGLQFLIQYYNGEERAKGNILERFSAQQFPDLHSELNLSSLELGDSALYFCASSVGTTPTYEQYFGPGTRLTVT.

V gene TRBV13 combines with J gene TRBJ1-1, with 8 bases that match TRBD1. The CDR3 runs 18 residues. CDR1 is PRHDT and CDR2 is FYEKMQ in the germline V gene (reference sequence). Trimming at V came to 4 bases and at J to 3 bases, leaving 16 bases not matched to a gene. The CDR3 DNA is TGTGCCAGCAGCTGGAGGACAGGGTACGGACTCTCGGACACTGAAGCTTTCTTT. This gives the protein CASSWRTGYGLSDTEAFF.

The DNA of the CDR3 is TGTGCCATCAGTGAGACCGGGACAGCCACGAACACTGAAGCTTTCTTT. This translates into CAISETGTATNTEAFF. The chain recombines TRBV10-3 with TRBJ1-1; TRBD1 agrees at 7 bases. The CDR3 has 16 amino acids. The germline CDR1 and CDR2 sequences are ENHRY and SYGVKD. With V trimmed by 2 bases and J by 1 base, 7 bases remained unmatched.

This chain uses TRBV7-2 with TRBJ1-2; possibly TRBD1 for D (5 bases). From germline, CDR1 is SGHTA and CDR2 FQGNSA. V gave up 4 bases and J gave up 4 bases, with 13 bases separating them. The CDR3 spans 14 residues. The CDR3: CASSSRDPSYGYTF. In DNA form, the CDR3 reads TGTGCCAGCAGCTCCCGGGACCCGAGCTATGGCTACACCTTC.

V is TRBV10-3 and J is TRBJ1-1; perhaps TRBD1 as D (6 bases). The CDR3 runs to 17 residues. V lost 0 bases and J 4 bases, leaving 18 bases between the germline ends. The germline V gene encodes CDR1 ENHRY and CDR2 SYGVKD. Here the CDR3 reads CAISESKGLLGGTEAFF. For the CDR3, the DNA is TGTGCCATCAGTGAGTCGAAGGGTTTACTAGGGGGCACTGAAGCTTTCTTT.

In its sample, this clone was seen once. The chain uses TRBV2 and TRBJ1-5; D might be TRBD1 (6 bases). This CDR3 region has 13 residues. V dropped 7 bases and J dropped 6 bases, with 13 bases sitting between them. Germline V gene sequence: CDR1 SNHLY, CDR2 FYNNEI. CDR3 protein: CASNAGEGQPQHF. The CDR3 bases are TGTGCCAGCAACGCAGGGGAAGGTCAGCCCCAGCATTTT.

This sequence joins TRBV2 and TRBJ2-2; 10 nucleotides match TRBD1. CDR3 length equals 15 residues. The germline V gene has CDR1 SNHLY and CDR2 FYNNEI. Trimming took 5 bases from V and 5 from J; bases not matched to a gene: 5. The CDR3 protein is CASSTTGGQTGELFF. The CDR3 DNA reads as TGTGCCAGCAGTACGACAGGGGGCCAGACCGGGGAGCTGTTTTTT.

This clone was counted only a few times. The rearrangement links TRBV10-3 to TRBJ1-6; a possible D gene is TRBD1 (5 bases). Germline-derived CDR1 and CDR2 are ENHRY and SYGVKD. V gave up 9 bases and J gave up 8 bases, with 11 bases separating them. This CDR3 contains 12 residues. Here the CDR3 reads CAIAREDSPLHF. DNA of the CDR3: TGTGCCATAGCCAGGGAAGATTCACCCCTCCACTTT.

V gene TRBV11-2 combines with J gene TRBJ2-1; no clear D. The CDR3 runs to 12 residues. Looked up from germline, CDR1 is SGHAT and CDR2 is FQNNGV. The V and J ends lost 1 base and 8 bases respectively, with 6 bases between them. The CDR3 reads CASSLGFDEQFF. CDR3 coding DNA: TGTGCCAGCAGCTTAGGTTTCGATGAGCAGTTCTTC.

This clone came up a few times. As DNA, the CDR3 is TGCGCCAGCAGCCCCCTTAGAGGCAATGAGCAGTTCTTC. This gives the protein CASSPLRGNEQFF. The rearrangement joins TRBV5-1 to TRBJ2-1; D is unresolved. This CDR3 has 13 amino acids. Germline V gives CDR1 SGHRS, CDR2 YFSETQ. Trimming took 4 bases from V and 6 from J, leaving 11 bases between them. Together with reference TRBV5-1 and TRBJ2-1, the CDR3 gives the full variable domain: KAGVTQTPRYLIKTRGQQVTLSCSPISGHRSVSWYQQTPGQGLQFLFEYFSETQRNKGNFPGRFSGRQFSNSRSEMNVSTLELGDSALYLCASSPLRGNEQFFGPGTRLTVL.

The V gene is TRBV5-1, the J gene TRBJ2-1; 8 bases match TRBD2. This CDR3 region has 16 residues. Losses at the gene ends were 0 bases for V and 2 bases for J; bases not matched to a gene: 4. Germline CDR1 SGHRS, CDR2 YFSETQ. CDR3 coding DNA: TGCGCCAGCAGCTTGGTCGGGGGGGCAGCCTACAATGAGCAGTTCTTC. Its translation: CASSLVGGAAYNEQFF. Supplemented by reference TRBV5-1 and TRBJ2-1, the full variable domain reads KAGVTQTPRYLIKTRGQQVTLSCSPISGHRSVSWYQQTPGQGLQFLFEYFSETQRNKGNFPGRFSGRQFSNSRSEMNVSTLELGDSALYLCASSLVGGAAYNEQFFGPGTRLTVL.

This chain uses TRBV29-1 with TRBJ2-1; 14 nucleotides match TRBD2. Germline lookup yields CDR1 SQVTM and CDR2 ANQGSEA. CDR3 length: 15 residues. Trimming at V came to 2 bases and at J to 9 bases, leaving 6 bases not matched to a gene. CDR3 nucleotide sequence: TGCAGCGTTGAAACGACTAGCGGGAGGGCTGGTGAGCAGTTCTTC. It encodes CSVETTSGRAGEQFF.

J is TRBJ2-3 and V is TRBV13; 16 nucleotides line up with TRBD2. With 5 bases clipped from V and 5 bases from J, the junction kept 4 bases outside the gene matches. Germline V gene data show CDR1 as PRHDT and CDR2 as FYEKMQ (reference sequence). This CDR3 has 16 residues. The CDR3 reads CASSPGLAGGGDTQYF. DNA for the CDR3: TGTGCCAGCAGCCCGGGACTAGCGGGAGGGGGAGATACGCAGTATTTT. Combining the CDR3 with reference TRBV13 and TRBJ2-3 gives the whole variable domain AAGVIQSPRHLIKEKRETATLKCYPIPRHDTVYWYQQGPGQDPQFLISFYEKMQSDKGSIPDRFSAQQFSDYHSELNMSSLELGDSALYFCASSPGLAGGGDTQYFGPGTRLTVL.

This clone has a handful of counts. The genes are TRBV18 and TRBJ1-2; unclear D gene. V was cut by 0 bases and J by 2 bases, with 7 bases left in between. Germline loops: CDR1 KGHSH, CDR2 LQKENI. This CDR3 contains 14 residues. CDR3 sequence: CASSPPGENYGYTF. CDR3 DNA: TGTGCCAGCTCACCACCGGGCGAGAACTATGGCTACACCTTC.

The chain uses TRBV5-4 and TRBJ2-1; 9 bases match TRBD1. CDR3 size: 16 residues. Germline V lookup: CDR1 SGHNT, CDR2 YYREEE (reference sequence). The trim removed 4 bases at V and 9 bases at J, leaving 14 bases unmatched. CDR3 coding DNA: TGTGCCAGCAGCCCGAACAGGGGGCTGGTTGAGGGTGAGCAGTTCTTC. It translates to CASSPNRGLVEGEQFF.

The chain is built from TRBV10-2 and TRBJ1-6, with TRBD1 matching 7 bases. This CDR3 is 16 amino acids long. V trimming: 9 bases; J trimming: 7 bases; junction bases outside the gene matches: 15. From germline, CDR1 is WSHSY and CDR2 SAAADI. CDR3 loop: CARGSDREWNNSPLHF. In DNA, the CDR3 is TGCGCCAGAGGAAGCGACAGGGAGTGGAACAATTCACCCCTCCACTTT.

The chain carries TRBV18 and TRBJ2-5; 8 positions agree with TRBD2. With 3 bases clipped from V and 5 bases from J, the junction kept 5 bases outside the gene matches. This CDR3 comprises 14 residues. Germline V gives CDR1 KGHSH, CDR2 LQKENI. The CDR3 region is CASSPSAGVETQYF. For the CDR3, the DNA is TGTGCCAGCTCACCTTCAGCGGGAGTCGAGACCCAGTACTTC.

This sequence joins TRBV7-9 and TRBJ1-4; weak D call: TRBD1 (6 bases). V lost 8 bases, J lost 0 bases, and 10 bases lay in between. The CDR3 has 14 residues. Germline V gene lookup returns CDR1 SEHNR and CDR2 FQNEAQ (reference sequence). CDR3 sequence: CASDYRATNEKLFF. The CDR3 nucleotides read TGTGCCAGCGATTACAGGGCAACTAATGAAAAACTGTTTTTT.

Here the CDR3 DNA reads TGTGCCAGCAGCCAAGGACGACGCGGGAACACCGGGGAGCTGTTTTTT. Its translation is CASSQGRRGNTGELFF. This chain joins TRBV3-1 (or the pseudogene TRBV3-2) and TRBJ2-2; no clear D gene. V gave up 1 base and J gave up 1 base, with 10 bases separating them. Germline assignment: CDR1 LGHDT and CDR2 YNNKEL (reference sequence). The CDR3 contains 16 residues.

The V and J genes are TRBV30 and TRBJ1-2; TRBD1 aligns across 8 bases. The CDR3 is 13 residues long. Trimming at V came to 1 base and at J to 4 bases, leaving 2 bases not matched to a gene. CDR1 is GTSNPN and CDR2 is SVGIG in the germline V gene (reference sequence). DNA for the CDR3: TGTGCCTGGAGTGGTCAGGGGGCCTATGGCTACACCTTC. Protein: CAWSGQGAYGYTF.

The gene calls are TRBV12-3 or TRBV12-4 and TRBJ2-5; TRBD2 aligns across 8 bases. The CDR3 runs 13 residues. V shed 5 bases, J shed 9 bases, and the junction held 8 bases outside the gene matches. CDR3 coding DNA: TGTGCCAGCAGTCAGACTAGCGCCCAGGCCCAGTACTTC. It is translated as CASSQTSAQAQYF.